This T cell receptor beta chain derives from a study of blood T cell repertoires in COVID-19. The protocol was immunoSEQ multiplex PCR, while the TCRdb copy is restricted to in-frame clones and leaves out a portion. The sample records about 84,000 clones, 90% to 95% being singletons. V was clipped by 7 bases and J by 2 bases; unmatched bases: 9. Germline values: CDR1 LNHDA, CDR2 SQIVND (reference sequence). The CDR3 sequence is 15 residues long. The sample was peripheral blood. The chain recombines TRBV19 with TRBJ2-5; the match to TRBD2 covers 8 bases. The clonotype comes from a human donor with active COVID-19. The donor label of this sample is uncertain. DNA for the CDR3: TGTGCCAGTAACCCTCGGGCTAGCGGGCAAGAGACCCAGTACTTC. This gives the protein CASNPRASGQETQYF. Filled out from reference TRBV19 and TRBJ2-5, the complete variable domain reads DGGITQSPKYLFRKEGQNVTLSCEQNLNHDAMYWYRQDPGQGLRLIYYSQIVNDFQKGDIAEGYSVSREKKESFPLTVTSAQKNPTAFYLCASNPRASGQETQYFGPGTRLLVL.